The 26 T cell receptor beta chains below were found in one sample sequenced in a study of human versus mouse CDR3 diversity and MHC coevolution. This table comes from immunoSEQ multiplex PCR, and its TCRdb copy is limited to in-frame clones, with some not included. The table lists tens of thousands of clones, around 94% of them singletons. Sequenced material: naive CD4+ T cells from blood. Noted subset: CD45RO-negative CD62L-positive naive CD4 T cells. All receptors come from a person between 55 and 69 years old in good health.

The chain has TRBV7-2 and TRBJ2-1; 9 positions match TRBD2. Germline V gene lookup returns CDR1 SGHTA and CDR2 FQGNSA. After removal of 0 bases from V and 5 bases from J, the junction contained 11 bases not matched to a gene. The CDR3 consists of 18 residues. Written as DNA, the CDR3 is TGTGCCAGCAGCTTAGCGGTTAGCGGGAGACTTACGGACAATGAGCAGTTCTTC. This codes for CASSLAVSGRLTDNEQFF. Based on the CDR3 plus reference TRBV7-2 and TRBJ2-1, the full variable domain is GAGVSQSPSNKVTEKGKDVELRCDPISGHTALYWYRQSLGQGLEFLIYFQGNSAPDKSGLPSDRFSAERTGGSVSTLTIQRTQQEDSAVYLCASSLAVSGRLTDNEQFFGPGTRLTVL.

The CDR3 nucleotides are TGTGCCAGCAGCTTAACTGGGGGGGGAGATAACACCGGGGAGCTGTTTTTT. This translates into CASSLTGGGDNTGELFF. V gene TRBV7-3 combines with J gene TRBJ2-2; 7 bases agree with TRBD2. This CDR3 has 17 residues. J was trimmed by 2 bases and V by 0 bases; bases with no gene match: 6. CDR1 is SGHTA and CDR2 is FQGTGA in the germline V gene. Based on the CDR3 plus reference TRBV7-3 and TRBJ2-2, the full variable domain is GAGVSQTPSNKVTEKGKYVELRCDPISGHTALYWYRQSLGQGPEFLIYFQGTGAADDSGLPNDRFFAVRPEGSVSTLKIQRTERGDSAVYLCASSLTGGGDNTGELFFGEGSRLTVL.

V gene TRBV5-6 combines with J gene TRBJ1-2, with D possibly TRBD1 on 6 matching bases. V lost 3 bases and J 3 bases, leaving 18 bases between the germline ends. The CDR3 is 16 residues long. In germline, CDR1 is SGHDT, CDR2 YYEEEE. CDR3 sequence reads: CASSSRQGFPYYGYTF. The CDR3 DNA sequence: TGTGCCAGCAGCTCCCGCCAGGGGTTCCCTTACTATGGCTACACCTTC.

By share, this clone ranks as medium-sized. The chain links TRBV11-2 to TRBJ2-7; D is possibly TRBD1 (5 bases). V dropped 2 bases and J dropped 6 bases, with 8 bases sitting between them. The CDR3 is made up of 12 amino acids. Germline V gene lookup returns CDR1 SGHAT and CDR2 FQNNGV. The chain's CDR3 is CASSLQGSEQYF. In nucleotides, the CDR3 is TGTGCCAGCAGCTTACAGGGAAGCGAGCAGTACTTC.

CDR3 amino acids: CASSPEVRGYGYTF. For the CDR3, the DNA is TGCGCCAGCAGCCCCGAGGTACGTGGCTATGGCTACACCTTC. J is TRBJ1-2 and V is TRBV5-1; D is uncertain. Germline assignment: CDR1 SGHRS and CDR2 YFSETQ. The V and J ends lost 4 bases and 4 bases respectively, with 14 bases between them. There are 14 residues in the CDR3.

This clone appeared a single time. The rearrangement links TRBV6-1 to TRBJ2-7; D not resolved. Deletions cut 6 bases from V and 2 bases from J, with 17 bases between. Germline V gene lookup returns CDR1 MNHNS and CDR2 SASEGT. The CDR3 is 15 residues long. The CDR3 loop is CASSPLNPPAYEQYF. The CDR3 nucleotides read TGTGCCAGCAGCCCTCTCAATCCCCCAGCCTACGAGCAGTACTTC.

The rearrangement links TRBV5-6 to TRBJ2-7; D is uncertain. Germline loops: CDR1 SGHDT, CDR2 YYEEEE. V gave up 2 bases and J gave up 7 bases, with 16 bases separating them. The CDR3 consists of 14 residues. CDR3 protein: CASSFATFGEEQYF. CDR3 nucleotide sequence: TGTGCCAGCAGCTTTGCGACTTTCGGTGAAGAGCAGTACTTC.

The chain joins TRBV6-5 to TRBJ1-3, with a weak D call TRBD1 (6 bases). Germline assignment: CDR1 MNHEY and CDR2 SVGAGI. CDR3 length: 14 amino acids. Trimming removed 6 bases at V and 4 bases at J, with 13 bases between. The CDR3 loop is CASSWGGAGNTIYF. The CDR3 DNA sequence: TGTGCCAGCAGCTGGGGGGGGGCGGGAAACACCATATATTTT.

The CDR3 bases are TGTGCCAGCAGCTTGGCCGGTAATGCGCACGAGCAGTACTTC. It yields the protein CASSLAGNAHEQYF. The chain combines TRBV5-4 with TRBJ2-7, with D hard to call. In germline, CDR1 is SGHNT, CDR2 YYREEE (reference sequence). V was cut by 0 bases and J by 5 bases, with 12 bases left in between. The CDR3 runs 14 residues.

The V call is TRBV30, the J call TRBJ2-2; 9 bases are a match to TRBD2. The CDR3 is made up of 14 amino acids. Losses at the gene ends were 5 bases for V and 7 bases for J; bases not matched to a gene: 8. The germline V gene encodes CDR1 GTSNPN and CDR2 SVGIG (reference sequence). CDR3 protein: CAWGLAGNFGELFF. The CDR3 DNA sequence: TGTGCCTGGGGGCTAGCGGGAAACTTCGGGGAGCTGTTTTTT.

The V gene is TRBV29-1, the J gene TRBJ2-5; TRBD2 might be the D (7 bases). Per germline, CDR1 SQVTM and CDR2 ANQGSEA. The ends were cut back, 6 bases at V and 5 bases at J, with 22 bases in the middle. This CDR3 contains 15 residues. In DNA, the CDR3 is TGCAGCGTGCGGATCGGGGGGCTGCCAGAGGAGACCCAGTACTTC. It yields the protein CSVRIGGLPEETQYF.

The CDR3 sequence is CASRTGTKNTGELFF. The CDR3 DNA reads as TGTGCCAGCAGAACCGGGACTAAAAACACCGGGGAGCTGTTTTTT. This chain connects TRBV6-1 to TRBJ2-2, with TRBD2 matching 7 bases. Trimming took 6 bases from V and 2 from J; bases not matched to a gene: 6. This CDR3 spans 15 amino acids. CDR1 and CDR2 from the germline V gene are MNHNS and SASEGT.

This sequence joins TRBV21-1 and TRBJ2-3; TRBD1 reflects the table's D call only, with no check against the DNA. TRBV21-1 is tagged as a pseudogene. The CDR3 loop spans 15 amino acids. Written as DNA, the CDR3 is TGTGCCAGCAGCAATGACCGGCAGGGGGCGGATACGCAGTATTTT. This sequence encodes CASSNDRQGADTQYF.

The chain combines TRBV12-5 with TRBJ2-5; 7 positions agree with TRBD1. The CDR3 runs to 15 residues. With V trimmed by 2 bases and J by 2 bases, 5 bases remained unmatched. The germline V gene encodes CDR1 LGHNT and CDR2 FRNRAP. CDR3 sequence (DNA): TGTGCTAGTGGTTTGCCCACAGGGGTACAAGAGACCCAGTACTTC. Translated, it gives CASGLPTGVQETQYF. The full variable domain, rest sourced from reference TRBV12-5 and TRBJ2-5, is DARVTQTPRHKVTEMGQEVTMRCQPILGHNTVFWYRQTMMQGLELLAYFRNRAPLDDSGMPKDRFSAEMPDATLATLKIQPSEPRDSAVYFCASGLPTGVQETQYFGPGTRLLVL.

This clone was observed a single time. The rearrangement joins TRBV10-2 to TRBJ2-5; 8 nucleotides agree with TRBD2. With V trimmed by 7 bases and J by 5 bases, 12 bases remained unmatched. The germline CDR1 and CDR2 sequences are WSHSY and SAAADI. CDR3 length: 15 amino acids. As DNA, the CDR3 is TGCGCCAGCACACAGACGAGCGGGAGCGCTGAGACCCAGTACTTC. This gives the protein CASTQTSGSAETQYF.

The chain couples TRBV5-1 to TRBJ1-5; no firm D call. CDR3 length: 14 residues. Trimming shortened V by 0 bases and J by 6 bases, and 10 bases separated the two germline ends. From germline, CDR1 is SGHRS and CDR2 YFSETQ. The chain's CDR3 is CASSLEGRGQPQHF. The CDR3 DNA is TGCGCCAGCAGCTTGGAAGGTAGAGGTCAGCCCCAGCATTTT.

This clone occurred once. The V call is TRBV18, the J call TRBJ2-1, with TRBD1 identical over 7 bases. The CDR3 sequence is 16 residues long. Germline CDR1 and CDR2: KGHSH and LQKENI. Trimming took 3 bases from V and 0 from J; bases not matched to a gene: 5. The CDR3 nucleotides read TGTGCCAGCTCACCCCAGACAGGGATCTCCTACAATGAGCAGTTCTTC. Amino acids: CASSPQTGISYNEQFF.

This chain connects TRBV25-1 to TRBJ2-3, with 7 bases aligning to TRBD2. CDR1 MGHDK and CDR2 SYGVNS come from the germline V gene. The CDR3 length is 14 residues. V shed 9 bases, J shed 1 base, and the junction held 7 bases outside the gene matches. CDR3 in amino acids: CASSRAGGTDTQYF. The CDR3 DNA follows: TGTGCCAGTAGTAGGGCGGGAGGCACAGATACGCAGTATTTT.

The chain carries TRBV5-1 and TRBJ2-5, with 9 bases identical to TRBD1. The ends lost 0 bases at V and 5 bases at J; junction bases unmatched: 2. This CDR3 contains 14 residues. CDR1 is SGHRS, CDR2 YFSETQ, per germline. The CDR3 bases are TGCGCCAGCAGCTTGGGCGGGACAGGGGAGACCCAGTACTTC. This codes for CASSLGGTGETQYF.

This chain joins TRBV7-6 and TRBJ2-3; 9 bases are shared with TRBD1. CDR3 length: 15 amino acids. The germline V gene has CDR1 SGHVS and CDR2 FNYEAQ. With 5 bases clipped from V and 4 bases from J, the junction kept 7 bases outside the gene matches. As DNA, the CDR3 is TGTGCCAGCAGCCGCAGACAGGGGGACGCAGATACGCAGTATTTT. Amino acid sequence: CASSRRQGDADTQYF.

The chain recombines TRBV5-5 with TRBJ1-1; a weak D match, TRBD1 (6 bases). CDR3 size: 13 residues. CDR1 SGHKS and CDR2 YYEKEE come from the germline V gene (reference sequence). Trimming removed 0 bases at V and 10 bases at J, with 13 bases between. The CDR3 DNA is TGTGCCAGCAGCTTGGATCCCTACAGGGCAGCTTTCTTT. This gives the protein CASSLDPYRAAFF.

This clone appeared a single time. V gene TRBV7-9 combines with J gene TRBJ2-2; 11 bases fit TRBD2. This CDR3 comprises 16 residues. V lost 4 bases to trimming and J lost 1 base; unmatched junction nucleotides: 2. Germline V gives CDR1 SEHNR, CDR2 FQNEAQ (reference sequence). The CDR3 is CASSSGTSGNTGELFF. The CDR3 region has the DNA TGTGCCAGCAGCTCCGGGACTAGCGGGAACACCGGGGAGCTGTTTTTT.

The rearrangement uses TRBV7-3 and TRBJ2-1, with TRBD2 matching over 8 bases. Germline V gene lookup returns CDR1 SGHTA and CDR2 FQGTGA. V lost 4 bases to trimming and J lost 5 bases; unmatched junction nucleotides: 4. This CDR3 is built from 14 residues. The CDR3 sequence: CASSSTGGDNEQFF. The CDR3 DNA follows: TGTGCCAGCAGCTCCACGGGGGGGGACAATGAGCAGTTCTTC.

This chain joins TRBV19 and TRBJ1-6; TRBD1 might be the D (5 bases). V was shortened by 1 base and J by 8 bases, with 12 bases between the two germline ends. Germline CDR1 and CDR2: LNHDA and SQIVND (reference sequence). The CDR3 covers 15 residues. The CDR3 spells CASSIARDLDSPLHF. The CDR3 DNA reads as TGTGCCAGTAGTATAGCTCGGGACTTAGATTCACCCCTCCACTTT.

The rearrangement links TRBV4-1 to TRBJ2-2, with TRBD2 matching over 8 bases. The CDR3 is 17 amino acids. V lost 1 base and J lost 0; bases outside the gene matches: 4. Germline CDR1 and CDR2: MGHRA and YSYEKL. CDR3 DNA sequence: TGCGCCAGCAGCCAAGCTGGACTAGCCCCGAACACCGGGGAGCTGTTTTTT. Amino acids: CASSQAGLAPNTGELFF.

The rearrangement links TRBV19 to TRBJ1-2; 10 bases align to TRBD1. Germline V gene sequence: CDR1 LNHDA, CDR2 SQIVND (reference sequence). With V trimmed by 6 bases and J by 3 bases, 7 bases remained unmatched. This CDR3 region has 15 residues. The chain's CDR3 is CASRGQGLGDYGYTF. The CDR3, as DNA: TGTGCCAGTAGGGGACAGGGGTTAGGAGACTATGGCTACACCTTC. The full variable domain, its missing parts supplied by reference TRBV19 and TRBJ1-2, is DGGITQSPKYLFRKEGQNVTLSCEQNLNHDAMYWYRQDPGQGLRLIYYSQIVNDFQKGDIAEGYSVSREKKESFPLTVTSAQKNPTAFYLCASRGQGLGDYGYTFGSGTRLTVV.